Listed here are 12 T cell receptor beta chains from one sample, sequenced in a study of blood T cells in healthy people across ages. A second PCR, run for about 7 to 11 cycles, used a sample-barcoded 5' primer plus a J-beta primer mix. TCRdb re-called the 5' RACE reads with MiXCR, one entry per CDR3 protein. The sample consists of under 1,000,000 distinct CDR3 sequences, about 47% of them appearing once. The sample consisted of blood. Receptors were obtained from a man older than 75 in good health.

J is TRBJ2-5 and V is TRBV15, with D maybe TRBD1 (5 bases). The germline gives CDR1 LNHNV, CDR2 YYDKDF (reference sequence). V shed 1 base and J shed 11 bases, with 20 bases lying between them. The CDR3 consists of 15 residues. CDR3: CATSRAGSRYNEQYF. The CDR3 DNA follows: TGTGCCACCAGCAGAGCAGGGTCTCGATACAATGAGCAGTACTTC. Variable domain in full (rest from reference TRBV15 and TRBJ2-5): DAMVIQNPRYQVTQFGKPVTLSCSQTLNHNVMYWYQQKSSQAPKLLFHYYDKDFNNEADTPDNFQSRRPNTSFCFLDIRSPGLGDTAMYLCATSRAGSRYNEQYFGPGTRLLVL.

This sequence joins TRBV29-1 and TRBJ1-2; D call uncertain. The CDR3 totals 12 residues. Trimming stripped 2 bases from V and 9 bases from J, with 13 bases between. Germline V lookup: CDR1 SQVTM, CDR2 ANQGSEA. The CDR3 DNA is TGCAGCGTTGAATCGGAGCCCTCGAGCTACACCTTC. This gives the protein CSVESEPSSYTF.

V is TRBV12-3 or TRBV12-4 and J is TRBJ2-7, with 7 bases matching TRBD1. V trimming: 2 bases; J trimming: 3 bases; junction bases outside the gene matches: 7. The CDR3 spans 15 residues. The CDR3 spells CASSLSGGFNYEQYF. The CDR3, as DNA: TGTGCCAGCAGTTTATCAGGGGGATTTAACTACGAGCAGTACTTC.

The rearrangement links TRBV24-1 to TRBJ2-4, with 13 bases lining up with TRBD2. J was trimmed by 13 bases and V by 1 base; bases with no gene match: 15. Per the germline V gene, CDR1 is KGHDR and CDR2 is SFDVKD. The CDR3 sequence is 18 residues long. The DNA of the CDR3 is TGTGCCACCAGTGATTTTACTAGCGGGAGGGCCTCCCGCAATGAGCAGTACTTC. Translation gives CATSDFTSGRASRNEQYF.

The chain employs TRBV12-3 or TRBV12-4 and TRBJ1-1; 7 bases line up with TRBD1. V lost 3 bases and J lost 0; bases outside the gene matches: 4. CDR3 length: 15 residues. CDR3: CASSLGDRLNTEAFF. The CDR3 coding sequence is TGTGCCAGCAGTTTGGGGGACAGACTGAACACTGAAGCTTTCTTT.

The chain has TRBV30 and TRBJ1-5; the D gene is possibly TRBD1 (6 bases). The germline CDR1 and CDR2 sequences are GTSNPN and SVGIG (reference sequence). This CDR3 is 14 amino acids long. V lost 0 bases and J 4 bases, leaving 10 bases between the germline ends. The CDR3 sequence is CAWSVGGANQPQHF. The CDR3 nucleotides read TGTGCCTGGAGTGTAGGGGGGGCTAATCAGCCCCAGCATTTT.

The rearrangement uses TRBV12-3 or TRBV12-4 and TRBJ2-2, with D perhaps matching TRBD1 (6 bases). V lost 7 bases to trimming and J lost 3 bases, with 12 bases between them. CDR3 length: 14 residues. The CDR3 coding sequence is TGTGCCAGCAAACTACAGGGTTACACCGGGGAGCTGTTTTTT. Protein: CASKLQGYTGELFF.

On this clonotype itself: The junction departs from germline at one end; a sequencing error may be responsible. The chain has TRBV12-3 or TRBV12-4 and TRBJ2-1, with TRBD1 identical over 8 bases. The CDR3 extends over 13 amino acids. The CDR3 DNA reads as TGTGCCAGCAGTTTCCAGACAGGGGAGACCCAGTGCTTC. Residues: CASSFQTGETQCF.

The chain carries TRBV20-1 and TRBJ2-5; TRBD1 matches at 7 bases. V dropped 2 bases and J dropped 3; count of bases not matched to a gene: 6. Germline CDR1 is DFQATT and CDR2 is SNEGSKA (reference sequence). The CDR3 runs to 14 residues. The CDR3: CSARMRQGKETQYF. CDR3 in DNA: TGCAGTGCTAGAATGAGACAGGGAAAAGAGACCCAGTACTTC.

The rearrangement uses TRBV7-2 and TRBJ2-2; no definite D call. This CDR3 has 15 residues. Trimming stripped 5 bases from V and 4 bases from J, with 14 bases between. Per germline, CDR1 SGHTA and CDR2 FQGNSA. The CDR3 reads CASSLRIQFTGELFF. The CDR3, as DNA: TGTGCCAGCAGCCTCAGAATACAGTTCACCGGGGAGCTGTTTTTT.

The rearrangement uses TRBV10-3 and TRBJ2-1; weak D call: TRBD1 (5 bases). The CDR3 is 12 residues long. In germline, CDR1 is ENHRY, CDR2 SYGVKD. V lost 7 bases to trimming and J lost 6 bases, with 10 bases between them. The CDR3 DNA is TGTGCCATCACCAGGGATGGCAATGAGCAGTTCTTC. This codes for CAITRDGNEQFF.

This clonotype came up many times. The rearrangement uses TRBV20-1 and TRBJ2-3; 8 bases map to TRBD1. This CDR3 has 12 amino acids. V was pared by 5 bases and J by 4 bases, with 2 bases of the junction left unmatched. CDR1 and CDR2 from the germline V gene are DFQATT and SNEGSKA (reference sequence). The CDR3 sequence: CSAPGGADTQYF. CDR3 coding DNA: TGCAGTGCTCCAGGGGGCGCAGATACGCAGTATTTT.